One sample yielded the 29 T cell receptor beta chains listed below, sequenced in a study of blood T cell repertoires in COVID-19. The method was immunoSEQ multiplex PCR; TCRdb's version includes in-frame clones alone and lacks a portion of them. Of fewer than 90,000 clones in the sample, roughly 96% were seen once. The specimen sequenced was peripheral blood. Every receptor here comes from a human donor with active COVID-19. The donor label of this sample is uncertain.

The rearrangement links TRBV9 to TRBJ2-7; tentative D call: TRBD2 (5 bases). CDR1 is SGDLS and CDR2 is YYNGEE in the germline V gene. V was clipped by 0 bases and J by 10 bases, with 14 bases between them. The CDR3 length is 13 residues. The CDR3: CASSVEGGGSQYF. The CDR3, as DNA: TGTGCCAGCAGCGTAGAAGGAGGTGGATCCCAGTACTTC.

The chain recombines TRBV4-1 with TRBJ2-1, with TRBD2 identical over 12 bases. V lost 1 base and J lost 14; bases outside the gene matches: 15. CDR1 and CDR2 from the germline V gene are MGHRA and YSYEKL. This CDR3 has 17 amino acids. In DNA form, the CDR3 reads TGCGCCAGCAGCCAAGCTCAGACTAGCGGGAGAGATCCAGTTAAGTTCTTC. Translation gives CASSQAQTSGRDPVKFF.

This clone was observed a single time. The genes are TRBV7-2 and TRBJ2-1; 15 bases align to TRBD2. Per the germline V gene, CDR1 is SGHTA and CDR2 is FQGNSA. Trimming took 0 bases from V and 9 from J; bases not matched to a gene: 9. This CDR3 comprises 18 residues. CDR3 DNA sequence: TGTGCCAGCAGCTTAGCGCCCCCGGGACTAGCGGGAGGAGGTGAGCAGTTCTTC. Encoded protein: CASSLAPPGLAGGGEQFF.

This chain links TRBV5-4 with TRBJ2-3, with TRBD2 identical over 8 bases. CDR3 length: 17 residues. The germline V gene has CDR1 SGHNT and CDR2 YYREEE (reference sequence). J lost 3 bases, V lost 0 bases, and 9 bases had no gene match. This CDR3 is CASSLARGGWSTDTQYF. The CDR3 coding sequence is TGTGCCAGCAGCTTGGCCCGGGGGGGGTGGAGTACAGATACGCAGTATTTT.

This chain uses TRBV14 with TRBJ2-3, with D possibly TRBD1 on 5 matching bases. This CDR3 spans 15 amino acids. V was trimmed by 3 bases and J by 2 bases, leaving 12 bases between them. The germline gives CDR1 SGHDN, CDR2 FVKESK. The CDR3 nucleotides read TGTGCCAGCAGCCAGGTCGACAGACCCACAGATACGCAGTATTTT. It encodes CASSQVDRPTDTQYF.

This chain uses TRBV6-5 with TRBJ2-7, with 7 bases fitting TRBD1. The CDR3 contains 15 residues. Losses at the gene ends were 0 bases for V and 3 bases for J; bases not matched to a gene: 5. CDR1 and CDR2 (germline): MNHEY, SVGAGI. The CDR3 DNA is TGTGCCAGCAGTTACTCTAGGGGGCCCGGCTACGAGCAGTACTTC. Protein sequence: CASSYSRGPGYEQYF.

This chain links TRBV5-1 with TRBJ2-3, with 8 nucleotides matching TRBD1. Per germline, CDR1 SGHRS and CDR2 YFSETQ. V was pared by 2 bases and J by 3 bases, with 5 bases of the junction left unmatched. This CDR3 contains 15 residues. CDR3 bases: TGCGCCAGCAGCTTAGGACAGGGTAGTACAGATACGCAGTATTTT. The encoded protein is CASSLGQGSTDTQYF.

The rearrangement uses TRBV5-6 and TRBJ1-1; D remains ambiguous. The CDR3 loop spans 14 amino acids. CDR1 and CDR2 (germline): SGHDT, YYEEEE. Between the trimmed V and J ends, which lost 2 bases and 3 bases, there was a span of 11 bases. In DNA form, the CDR3 reads TGTGCCAGCAGCTTTCGGCCCGGGGACACTGAAGCTTTCTTT. Protein product: CASSFRPGDTEAFF.

The chain combines TRBV3-1 (or the pseudogene TRBV3-2) with TRBJ2-1, with 8 bases identical to TRBD2. Germline lookup yields CDR1 LGHDT and CDR2 YNNKEL (reference sequence). Trimming removed 4 bases from V and 4 bases from J; junction bases left unmatched: 9. The CDR3 consists of 16 residues. CDR3 nucleotide sequence: TGTGCCAGCAGCCTCACAGCGGGGGCCCTGTACAATGAGCAGTTCTTC. Encoded protein: CASSLTAGALYNEQFF.

The rearrangement joins TRBV18 to TRBJ1-1; 10 nucleotides align to TRBD1. Trimming took 6 bases from V and 3 from J; bases not matched to a gene: 4. The CDR3 is made up of 14 amino acids. Germline V gene sequence: CDR1 KGHSH, CDR2 LQKENI. CDR3 in DNA: TGTGCCAGCTCGGAGACAGGGGGCGACACTGAAGCTTTCTTT. This gives the protein CASSETGGDTEAFF. Full variable domain (outside the CDR3, taken from reference TRBV18 and TRBJ1-1): NAGVMQNPRHLVRRRGQEARLRCSPMKGHSHVYWYRQLPEEGLKFMVYLQKENIIDESGMPKERFSAEFPKEGPSILRIQQVVRGDSAAYFCASSETGGDTEAFFGQGTRLTVV.

This chain uses TRBV2 with TRBJ1-2; 8 bases are shared with TRBD1. Per germline, CDR1 SNHLY and CDR2 FYNNEI. The CDR3 is made up of 14 amino acids. With 6 bases clipped from V and 3 bases from J, the junction kept 6 bases outside the gene matches. The CDR3 sequence: CASRRQGFYYGYTF. CDR3 DNA sequence: TGTGCCAGCAGGAGACAGGGGTTTTACTATGGCTACACCTTC.

V and J are TRBV6-5 and TRBJ2-5, with D possibly TRBD1 on 5 matching bases. This CDR3 has 14 residues. V was pared by 6 bases and J by 10 bases, with 21 bases between. CDR1 MNHEY and CDR2 SVGAGI come from the germline V gene. CDR3: CASSQGPPLIIQYF. The CDR3 nucleotides are TGTGCCAGCAGCCAGGGTCCCCCGCTTATAATCCAGTACTTC.

This chain joins TRBV2 and TRBJ1-1, with TRBD1 matching over 11 bases. The CDR3 is 16 residues long. Germline V gene sequence: CDR1 SNHLY, CDR2 FYNNEI. V trimming: 8 bases; J trimming: 0 bases; junction bases outside the gene matches: 8. The CDR3 loop is CASGDRGGLVNTEAFF. The CDR3 DNA sequence: TGTGCCAGCGGGGACAGGGGGGGACTGGTGAACACTGAAGCTTTCTTT. Filled out from reference TRBV2 and TRBJ1-1, the complete variable domain reads EPEVTQTPSHQVTQMGQEVILRCVPISNHLYFYWYRQILGQKVEFLVSFYNNEISEKSEIFDDQFSVERPDGSNFTLKIRSTKLEDSAMYFCASGDRGGLVNTEAFFGQGTRLTVV.

This chain joins TRBV6-4 and TRBJ2-3; weak D call: TRBD1 (6 bases). Germline assignment: CDR1 MRHNA and CDR2 SNTAGT. The CDR3 loop spans 15 amino acids. Deletions cut 2 bases from V and 4 bases from J, with 13 bases between. The CDR3 sequence: CASSDGGLGADTQYF. The CDR3, as DNA: TGTGCCAGCAGTGACGGGGGCCTGGGGGCAGATACGCAGTATTTT.

This clone is a singleton in its sample. This chain joins TRBV28 and TRBJ1-6; the D is unclear. V was trimmed by 5 bases and J by 9 bases, leaving 17 bases between them. Germline V gene data show CDR1 as MDHEN and CDR2 as SYDVKM. The CDR3 extends over 15 amino acids. In nucleotides, the CDR3 is TGTGCCAGCAGTCCCGCCGTCGGAGTCAGTTCACCCCTCCACTTT. As protein: CASSPAVGVSSPLHF.

The chain joins TRBV9 to TRBJ2-7; D is possibly TRBD2 (5 bases). Trimming took 3 bases from V and 6 from J, leaving 16 bases between them. Germline V gives CDR1 SGDLS, CDR2 YYNGEE. This CDR3 has 14 residues. The CDR3 region has the DNA TGTGCCAGCAGCGAGACGGACTTGGGGTCCGAGCAGTACTTC. The encoded protein is CASSETDLGSEQYF.

The CDR3 here is CASSLGLASSYEQYF. The CDR3 nucleotides are TGTGCCAGCAGCCTCGGACTAGCCAGCTCCTACGAGCAGTACTTC. The chain links TRBV11-2 to TRBJ2-7; 8 bases are a match to TRBD2. Germline V gene sequence: CDR1 SGHAT, CDR2 FQNNGV. V trimming: 5 bases; J trimming: 0 bases; junction bases outside the gene matches: 6. The CDR3 length is 15 residues. The full variable domain, with the rest looked up from reference TRBV11-2 and TRBJ2-7, is EAGVAQSPRYKIIEKRQSVAFWCNPISGHATLYWYQQILGQGPKLLIQFQNNGVVDDSQLPKDRFSAERLKGVDSTLKIQPAKLEDSAVYLCASSLGLASSYEQYFGPGTRLTVT.

The chain is built from TRBV4-1 and TRBJ1-2; TRBD1 agrees at 9 bases. CDR1 is MGHRA and CDR2 is YSYEKL in the germline V gene. V lost 4 bases and J lost 0; bases outside the gene matches: 6. The CDR3 sequence is 16 residues long. CDR3 bases: TGCGCCAGCAGCCCCGGGACAGGGCCTACTAACTATGGCTACACCTTC. It is translated as CASSPGTGPTNYGYTF.

The J gene is TRBJ2-7, the V gene TRBV19, with 7 bases lining up with TRBD2. Germline-derived CDR1 and CDR2 are LNHDA and SQIVND (reference sequence). The V gene end was trimmed by 0 bases and the J gene end by 6 bases; junction bases not matched to a gene: 5. The CDR3 has 14 residues. The CDR3 spells CASSIDLGGFEQYF. DNA for the CDR3: TGTGCCAGTAGTATAGATCTGGGAGGGTTCGAGCAGTACTTC.

The chain employs TRBV19 and TRBJ2-2, with 7 bases identical to TRBD1. The germline CDR1 and CDR2 sequences are LNHDA and SQIVND (reference sequence). With 6 bases clipped from V and 6 bases from J, the junction kept 4 bases outside the gene matches. The CDR3 totals 13 residues. Here the CDR3 reads CASRTGNAGELFF. CDR3 sequence (DNA): TGTGCCAGTAGGACAGGGAATGCCGGGGAGCTGTTTTTT.

The chain has TRBV5-1 and TRBJ2-2, with D hard to call. There are 13 residues in the CDR3. V lost 5 bases to trimming and J lost 1 base, with 6 bases between them. Germline V gene lookup returns CDR1 SGHRS and CDR2 YFSETQ. CDR3 protein: CASSSRNTGELFF. DNA for the CDR3: TGCGCCAGCAGTTCCAGGAACACCGGGGAGCTGTTTTTT.

This chain connects TRBV28 to TRBJ2-4, with D maybe TRBD2 (6 bases). The V end lost 7 bases, the J end lost 6 bases, and 19 bases lay between the germline ends. The CDR3 loop spans 15 amino acids. The germline CDR1 and CDR2 sequences are MDHEN and SYDVKM. The CDR3 loop is CASNSGADGGNIQYF. In DNA, the CDR3 is TGTGCCAGCAATAGCGGAGCTGATGGGGGAAACATTCAGTACTTC.

The chain is built from TRBV7-9 and TRBJ2-3, with 12 nucleotides matching TRBD2. Trimming removed 5 bases from V and 5 bases from J; junction bases left unmatched: 14. The CDR3 length is 18 residues. In germline, CDR1 is SEHNR, CDR2 FQNEAQ (reference sequence). The CDR3 coding sequence is TGTGCCAGCAGCCAAATTCCCTGGACTAGCGGGGAGGGAGATACGCAGTATTTT. This translates into CASSQIPWTSGEGDTQYF.

V gene TRBV7-9 combines with J gene TRBJ1-1, with D unresolved. Germline V lookup: CDR1 SEHNR, CDR2 FQNEAQ (reference sequence). This CDR3 spans 12 amino acids. Deletions cut 5 bases from V and 8 bases from J, with 12 bases between. Here the CDR3 DNA reads TGTGCCAGCAGCCGAATAGACGGGGAAGCTTTCTTT. This sequence encodes CASSRIDGEAFF. The full variable domain, with the rest looked up from reference TRBV7-9 and TRBJ1-1, is DTGVSQNPRHKITKRGQNVTFRCDPISEHNRLYWYRQTLGQGPEFLTYFQNEAQLEKSRLLSDRFSAERPKGSFSTLEIQRTEQGDSAMYLCASSRIDGEAFFGQGTRLTVV.

Here the CDR3 reads CASSALPGQGSGELFF. In DNA form, the CDR3 reads TGTGCCAGCAGCGCCTTGCCGGGACAGGGATCCGGGGAGCTGTTTTTT. The chain couples TRBV3-1 (or the pseudogene TRBV3-2) to TRBJ2-2; TRBD1 matches at 9 bases. The CDR3 is 16 residues long. The V and J ends lost 5 bases and 6 bases, in that order; junction bases with no gene match: 10. Germline values: CDR1 LGHDT, CDR2 YNNKEL (reference sequence).

This chain joins TRBV24-1 and TRBJ2-7; 9 positions agree with TRBD1. Germline CDR1 is KGHDR and CDR2 is SFDVKD. CDR3 length: 16 residues. Trimming cost V 10 bases and J 0 bases; bases outside gene matches: 12. The CDR3 loop reads CATPRDRVVRSYEQYF. The CDR3 DNA reads TGTGCCACTCCCCGGGACAGGGTTGTGCGCTCCTACGAGCAGTACTTC.

CDR3 protein: CASSTAGQGVNQPQHF. CDR3 bases: TGTGCCAGTAGTACTGCGGGACAGGGGGTGAATCAGCCCCAGCATTTT. The chain links TRBV19 to TRBJ1-5, with TRBD1 identical over 11 bases. Per germline, CDR1 LNHDA and CDR2 SQIVND (reference sequence). The CDR3 extends over 16 amino acids. The V gene end was trimmed by 4 bases and the J gene end by 4 bases; junction bases not matched to a gene: 6.

The chain links TRBV2 to TRBJ1-1, with D possibly being TRBD1 (6 bases). The CDR3 has 13 residues. Germline loops: CDR1 SNHLY, CDR2 FYNNEI. V was shortened by 2 bases and J by 11 bases, with 15 bases between the two germline ends. CDR3: CASSESWQGTAFF. The CDR3 DNA follows: TGTGCCAGCAGTGAATCGTGGCAGGGGACGGCTTTCTTT.

V and J are TRBV5-4 and TRBJ2-1, with a weak D call TRBD1 (5 bases). V was cut by 4 bases and J by 9 bases, with 11 bases left in between. This CDR3 contains 12 residues. From germline, CDR1 is SGHNT and CDR2 YYREEE (reference sequence). DNA of the CDR3: TGTGCCAGCAGCCCTGGGGCCCCTGAGCAGTTCTTC. Translated, it gives CASSPGAPEQFF.